Below, 22 T cell receptor beta chains from the same sample are listed, as sequenced in a study of cytomegalovirus exposure and HLA in healthy donors. This PCR relied on a set of 60 Vbeta primers and 13 Jbeta primers. Produced via immunoSEQ multiplex PCR; TCRdb's table is partial and in-frame only. The sample shows 80,000 to 100,000 clones, more than 75% of them seen only once. Sequenced input: PBMCs. Receptors were obtained from a human donor in good health.

The table lists this clone with a count of one. The chain carries TRBV14 and TRBJ2-2, with 7 bases fitting TRBD2. Germline-derived CDR1 and CDR2 are SGHDN and FVKESK. With V trimmed by 4 bases and J by 4 bases, 6 bases remained unmatched. The CDR3 covers 15 residues. CDR3 sequence: CASSPPGRATGELFF. Written as DNA, the CDR3 is TGTGCCAGCAGCCCTCCGGGGAGGGCCACCGGGGAGCTGTTTTTT.

This clone was found a few times. This sequence joins TRBV5-1 and TRBJ2-5; TRBD1 agrees at 12 bases. The trim removed 5 bases at V and 4 bases at J, leaving 9 bases unmatched. The CDR3 extends over 16 amino acids. Germline CDR1 reads SGHRS; CDR2 reads YFSETQ. The CDR3 region is CASRVLGTGGGETQYF. As DNA, the CDR3 is TGCGCCAGCAGGGTGTTGGGGACAGGGGGCGGAGAGACCCAGTACTTC.

The chain joins TRBV5-1 to TRBJ1-2; a weak D match, TRBD1 (6 bases). V was shortened by 7 bases and J by 4 bases, with 14 bases between the two germline ends. Germline V gene data show CDR1 as SGHRS and CDR2 as YFSETQ. The CDR3 has 13 amino acids. This CDR3 reads CASGNRVSYGYTF. As DNA, the CDR3 is TGCGCCAGCGGGAACAGGGTGAGCTATGGCTACACCTTC.

The chain employs TRBV6-1 and TRBJ2-3; D is possibly TRBD1 (6 bases). Germline V lookup: CDR1 MNHNS, CDR2 SASEGT. The CDR3 runs 18 residues. V lost 0 bases and J 0 bases, leaving 16 bases between the germline ends. The CDR3 bases are TGTGCCAGCAGTGAAGCGGGGGCAGGGAGATCTAGCACAGATACGCAGTATTTT. This gives the protein CASSEAGAGRSSTDTQYF.

CDR3 loop: CASSGQGTDTQYF. For the CDR3, the DNA is TGTGCCAGTAGCGGACAGGGCACAGATACGCAGTATTTT. The rearrangement links TRBV19 to TRBJ2-3; 7 nucleotides agree with TRBD1. The CDR3 runs 13 residues. V dropped 6 bases and J dropped 1; count of bases not matched to a gene: 1. Germline V CDR1 and CDR2: LNHDA, SQIVND (reference sequence).

The gene calls are TRBV7-2 and TRBJ2-1; 10 bases align to TRBD1. The CDR3 spans 17 residues. With V trimmed by 0 bases and J by 5 bases, 7 bases remained unmatched. Germline loops: CDR1 SGHTA, CDR2 FQGNSA. The DNA for the CDR3 is TGTGCCAGCAGCTTAGCAACGGGACAGGGGTCTCACAATGAGCAGTTCTTC. This sequence encodes CASSLATGQGSHNEQFF.

The gene calls are TRBV4-2 and TRBJ2-5; 8 bases agree with TRBD2. Germline V gene sequence: CDR1 LGHNA, CDR2 YNFKEQ. V lost 0 bases and J lost 5; bases outside the gene matches: 17. This CDR3 contains 19 residues. The CDR3, as DNA: TGTGCCAGCAGCCAAGATAGGGGGAACGGAGCGGGAGCTAGGGAGACCCAGTACTTC. This codes for CASSQDRGNGAGARETQYF.

The V gene is TRBV7-3, the J gene TRBJ2-5; 10 nucleotides agree with TRBD2. Losses at the gene ends were 3 bases for V and 1 base for J; bases not matched to a gene: 2. Germline-derived CDR1 and CDR2 are SGHTA and FQGTGA. CDR3 length equals 15 residues. Written as DNA, the CDR3 is TGTGCCAGCAGCTTGATAGCGGGGGGCCAAGAGACCCAGTACTTC. Translating gives CASSLIAGGQETQYF.

The V and J genes are TRBV29-1 and TRBJ2-3, with 7 bases identical to TRBD2. The J segment lost 7 bases and the V segment lost 2 bases, leaving 12 bases of the junction unmatched. This CDR3 is built from 15 residues. CDR1 and CDR2 from the germline V gene are SQVTM and ANQGSEA. Here the CDR3 DNA reads TGCAGCGTTGAACGGTTGGTGACTAGCAAAAATACGCAGTATTTT. Translation: CSVERLVTSKNTQYF.

The chain uses TRBV4-2 and TRBJ2-1; TRBD2 agrees at 7 bases. With V trimmed by 1 base and J by 4 bases, 4 bases remained unmatched. Germline-derived CDR1 and CDR2 are LGHNA and YNFKEQ. This CDR3 contains 15 residues. CDR3: CASSQGLAAYNEQFF. The CDR3 DNA follows: TGTGCCAGCAGCCAAGGGCTAGCGGCATACAATGAGCAGTTCTTC.

This clone was detected a few times. J is TRBJ1-1 and V is TRBV4-2; no reliable D call. The germline CDR1 and CDR2 sequences are LGHNA and YNFKEQ. Trimming took 1 base from V and 6 from J, leaving 9 bases between them. CDR3 length: 13 residues. The CDR3 DNA sequence: TGTGCCAGCAGCCAAGTTCGGTCGGCTGAAGCTTTCTTT. Translation: CASSQVRSAEAFF.

This clone was found once. J is TRBJ2-3 and V is TRBV25-1, with TRBD2 matching 7 bases. CDR3 length: 16 residues. Germline CDR1 is MGHDK and CDR2 is SYGVNS. After removal of 4 bases from V and 6 bases from J, the junction contained 13 bases not matched to a gene. The CDR3 DNA follows: TGTGCCAGCAGTGCCACCGCAGCGGGACGGCACGATACGCAGTATTTT. Protein sequence: CASSATAAGRHDTQYF.

The CDR3 loop is CASSDSGGVDTQYF. The DNA for the CDR3 is TGTGCCAGTAGTGATAGCGGGGGGGTGGATACGCAGTATTTT. V usage is TRBV19 and J usage is TRBJ2-3; 11 positions agree with TRBD2. CDR1 and CDR2 (germline): LNHDA, SQIVND (reference sequence). With V trimmed by 5 bases and J by 6 bases, 4 bases remained unmatched. This CDR3 spans 14 amino acids.

The J gene is TRBJ1-5, the V gene TRBV10-3; unclear D gene. Germline V gene data show CDR1 as ENHRY and CDR2 as SYGVKD. This CDR3 region has 16 residues. The V gene lost 1 base and the J gene lost 2 bases, with 12 bases spanning the gap. The CDR3 sequence is CAISELGGVGNQPQHF. The CDR3 DNA is TGTGCCATCAGTGAGTTGGGCGGGGTTGGCAATCAGCCCCAGCATTTT.

The chain couples TRBV30 to TRBJ2-6, with 9 bases identical to TRBD1. Trimming cost V 4 bases and J 0 bases; bases outside gene matches: 4. The CDR3 totals 16 residues. Per germline, CDR1 GTSNPN and CDR2 SVGIG (reference sequence). The CDR3 here is CAWKGQGYSGANVLTF. The DNA for the CDR3 is TGTGCCTGGAAGGGACAGGGATACTCTGGGGCCAACGTCCTGACTTTC.

The chain joins TRBV7-9 to TRBJ1-5; no clear D gene. Germline V gene lookup returns CDR1 SEHNR and CDR2 FQNEAQ (reference sequence). Trimming cost V 0 bases and J 3 bases, with 9 bases left between them. This CDR3 contains 15 residues. DNA of the CDR3: TGTGCCAGCAGCTTAGCGGCGGGCCCCAATCAGCCCCAGCATTTT. Translation gives CASSLAAGPNQPQHF.

The chain joins TRBV11-2 to TRBJ2-7, with D perhaps TRBD1 (6 bases). The V end lost 5 bases, the J end lost 1 base, and 18 bases lay between the germline ends. There are 16 residues in the CDR3. Germline V CDR1 and CDR2: SGHAT, FQNNGV. DNA for the CDR3: TGTGCCAGCAGCACTACAGGGACGGCGGATTCCTACGAGCAGTACTTC. This translates into CASSTTGTADSYEQYF.

V gene TRBV5-1 combines with J gene TRBJ2-7; TRBD1 matches at 9 bases. Germline V gene data show CDR1 as SGHRS and CDR2 as YFSETQ. Losses at the gene ends were 7 bases for V and 5 bases for J; bases not matched to a gene: 7. CDR3 length: 13 amino acids. The CDR3 sequence: CASAGTGFHEQYF. CDR3 DNA sequence: TGCGCCAGCGCCGGGACAGGGTTCCACGAGCAGTACTTC. The complete variable domain, with remaining parts taken from reference TRBV5-1 and TRBJ2-7, reads KAGVTQTPRYLIKTRGQQVTLSCSPISGHRSVSWYQQTPGQGLQFLFEYFSETQRNKGNFPGRFSGRQFSNSRSEMNVSTLELGDSALYLCASAGTGFHEQYFGPGTRLTVT.

The J gene is TRBJ2-6, the V gene TRBV7-6; 8 nucleotides line up with TRBD2. Looked up from germline, CDR1 is SGHVS and CDR2 is FNYEAQ. This CDR3 contains 14 residues. With V trimmed by 1 base and J by 12 bases, 5 bases remained unmatched. CDR3 nucleotides: TGTGCCAGCAGCTTAGAAGGACTAGCCCCCGTCCTGACTTTC. This codes for CASSLEGLAPVLTF.

The count of this clone is one. The chain uses TRBV4-1 and TRBJ2-3; D perhaps matches TRBD2 (6 bases). The germline V gene encodes CDR1 MGHRA and CDR2 YSYEKL. V dropped 0 bases and J dropped 4 bases, with 8 bases sitting between them. This CDR3 has 14 amino acids. For the CDR3, the DNA is TGCGCCAGCAGCCAAGAGGGGACTGCAGATACGCAGTATTTT. Its protein product is CASSQEGTADTQYF.

V and J are TRBV18 and TRBJ2-4; the match to TRBD2 covers 15 bases. V was clipped by 0 bases and J by 0 bases; unmatched bases: 3. CDR3 length equals 19 residues. Germline lookup yields CDR1 KGHSH and CDR2 LQKENI. DNA for the CDR3: TGTGCCAGCTCACCACCGGGACTAGCGGGAGGTCTAGCCAAAAACATTCAGTACTTC. The encoded protein is CASSPPGLAGGLAKNIQYF.

The chain links TRBV7-2 to TRBJ1-1; D not certain. There are 14 residues in the CDR3. V was pared by 2 bases and J by 4 bases, with 11 bases between. Germline CDR1 is SGHTA and CDR2 is FQGNSA. The CDR3 bases are TGTGCCAGCAGCTTACTGATCGGGAGCACTGAAGCTTTCTTT. Translation gives CASSLLIGSTEAFF.